This T cell receptor beta chain was captured in a study of control samples from healthy donors and cancer patients. Measured with immunoSEQ multiplex PCR; TCRdb has only the in-frame clones, and not every one. Here the sample spans some 90,000 clones, more than 85% being singletons. Germline V gene data show CDR1 as MDHEN and CDR2 as SYDVKM. Trimming shortened V by 6 bases and J by 4 bases, and 19 bases separated the two germline ends. The CDR3 loop spans 16 amino acids. In its sample, this clone was seen a few times. This chain uses TRBV28 with TRBJ1-3; a weak D match, TRBD1 (5 bases). The clonotype originates from a woman in her 30s in good health. Sequenced material: blood. Here the CDR3 reads CASSPSTYRPGNTIYF. Written as DNA, the CDR3 is TGTGCCAGCAGCCCAAGCACCTACAGGCCGGGAAACACCATATATTTT.